This T cell receptor beta chain emerged from a study of long-term antiretroviral therapy in people with HIV. Overall study: The earliest samples came about a decade before the 2015 immediate-ART recommendation. The study, taken as a whole, reports: HIV repertoires had narrower CDR3 length ranges than controls. Clones with expansion before ART led the repertoire at all time points.

A v3.0 immunoSEQ assay was performed at survey level. Repertoires were generated with immunoSEQ multiplex PCR, while TCRdb's copy carries only in-frame clones and drops some. The sample lists about 26,000 clones, about 85% occurring once. In regard to this clone: Its antigen is unidentified.

The ends lost 3 bases at V and 7 bases at J; junction bases unmatched: 6. The CDR3 extends over 14 amino acids. CDR1 and CDR2 from the germline V gene are SGHRS and YFSETQ. The clonotype was recovered from a man between 40 and 49 years old with HIV. The chain carries TRBV5-1 and TRBJ2-1; TRBD2 aligns across 8 bases. Sample: unsorted PBMCs, taken roughly 2.7 years after starting antiretroviral therapy. The CDR3 sequence: CASSWQGLVNEQFF. CDR3 in DNA: TGCGCCAGCAGCTGGCAGGGACTAGTTAATGAGCAGTTCTTC.